This T cell receptor beta chain was documented in a study of graft-versus-host responses after intestinal transplantation (dated by TCRdb to about 2021). A note on the overall study: Multivisceral, liver-intestinal, or isolated intestinal transplants were received by the recipients. Every recipient was given anti-thymocyte globulin induction, followed by around three years of maintenance tacrolimus and steroids. Donor T cell macrochimerism was defined as a peak of at least 4% donor T cells among recipient peripheral blood mononuclear cells. Instead of going to the commercial service, samples from a few later patients were sequenced in-house on an Illumina MiSeq and processed with MiXCR. A cohort of about 25 intestinal transplant recipients, including one retransplant, was enrolled, and 3 patients lacking pretransplant specimens were excluded. After intestinal transplantation, graft-versus-host and host-versus-graft alloreactive T cell clones were followed in the graft, circulation and bone marrow using bulk TCR-beta CDR3 sequencing. Alloreactive clones were identified by sequencing pre-transplant mixed lymphocyte reaction products and comparing them with unstimulated pre-transplant donor and recipient T cells.

From its cysteine to its phenylalanine, the CDR3 spans 13 amino acids. Left in the record is the CDR3 DNA by itself, 39 bases read in frame from the first base. CDR1 and CDR2 were assigned from the germline V gene (reference sequence) as MNHEY and SMNVEV. V and J lose 0 bases and 4 bases, and a span of 4 bases separates them. In the first month after transplant, blood samples were collected up to 4 times, and after that at least monthly when available. The library relied on the immunoSEQ multiplex PCR assay. High-throughput TCR-beta CDR3 sequencing of genomic DNA from most patients was performed by Adaptive Biotechnologies. The paper's data handling went like this. TCR sequencing data for approximately 17 patients were retrieved from Adaptive's ImmunoSEQ software; three other patients were processed with MiXCR and VDJtools. Because the origin of CDR3 nucleotide sequences shared between donor and recipient could not be assigned, those sequences were removed. To be classed as alloreactive, a clone needed at least 2-fold expansion over unstimulated cells and a minimum CFSE-low frequency of 0.002% (template counts) or 0.001% (read counts). Mappable clones were those detected in sequenced pre-transplant spleen, lymph node, or MLR CFSE-low populations of the donor or recipient. Cumulative frequency of alloreactive clones was calculated as a percentage of all sequences weighted by copy number. TCRdb retrieved this table from immuneACCESS and kept in-frame rearrangements only. Not all clones are present; in checked studies, unresolved V genes account for under half, and no reason is known for the remainder. V, J and clone size are taken as reported in that table, and D and trimming were inferred from the DNA itself. The sample contains about 15,000 clones, about 95% of them found a single time. The top ten constitute more than 0.7% of the sample.

The investigation overall reported the following: GvH clones were detected in recipient bone marrow, and some of these GvH clones were observed earlier in ileal mucosa or blood, consistent with an intestinal mucosal origin. The conclusions were limited by the relatively low number and heterogeneity of the intestinal transplant patients. Peak levels of circulating GvH clones were associated with declines in HvG clones early after transplant. In the allografts of patients with donor T cell macrochimerism, GvH to HvG T cell clonal ratios were high.

Note on this clone: No antigen is known for it. No per-base quality is available; no much larger clone lies one base away.

The sample was PBMCs, taken 9 days after transplant. The sequence derives from a human patient who received an intestinal transplant, so some T cells may come from the graft donor. The V and J segments used are TRBV27 and TRBJ1-5; there is no confident call for the D gene. Read as DNA, the sequence is TGTGCCAGCAGTTTATCGTTTAATCAGCCCCAGCATTTT. This codes for CASSLSFNQPQHF.